This TCR beta chain was identified during a study of blood T cell repertoires in COVID-19. Background on the study: PBMCs, B-cell-depleted T cells, or T cells were the source of the cDNA or gDNA that made up the material.

In the authors' methods: How many nucleated cells were present was estimated from reference gene primer amplification. The repertoire was sequenced with immunoSEQ multiplex PCR; TCRdb's copy has only in-frame clones and lacks some. For V, J and clone size, that table is used; D and trimming come from the DNA. This table holds about 39,000 clones, 80% to 90% found once. J was trimmed by 0 bases and V by 3 bases; bases with no gene match: 12. The CDR3 runs 19 residues. The germline V gene has CDR1 MNHEY and CDR2 SMNVEV (reference sequence). The V gene is TRBV27, the J gene TRBJ2-1; 9 bases match TRBD2. The receptor was isolated from a man between 35 and 55 years old with active COVID-19. Sequencing used peripheral blood. The CDR3 sequence is CASSFRISGSTSSYNEQFF. The CDR3 region has the DNA TGTGCCAGCAGTTTTCGGATTAGCGGGAGTACTAGCTCCTACAATGAGCAGTTCTTC.